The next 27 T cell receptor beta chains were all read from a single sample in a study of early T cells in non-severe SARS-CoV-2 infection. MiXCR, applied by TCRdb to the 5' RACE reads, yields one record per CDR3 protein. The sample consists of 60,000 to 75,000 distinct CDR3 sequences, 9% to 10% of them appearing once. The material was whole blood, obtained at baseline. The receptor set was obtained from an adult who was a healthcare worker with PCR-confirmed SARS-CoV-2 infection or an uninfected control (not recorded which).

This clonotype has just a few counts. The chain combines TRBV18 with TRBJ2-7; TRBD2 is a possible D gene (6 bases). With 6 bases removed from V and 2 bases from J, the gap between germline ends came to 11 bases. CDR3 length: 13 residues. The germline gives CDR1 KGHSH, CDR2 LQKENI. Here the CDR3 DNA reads TGTGCCAGCTCGGTAGCGGACCCCTACGAGCAGTACTTC. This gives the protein CASSVADPYEQYF.

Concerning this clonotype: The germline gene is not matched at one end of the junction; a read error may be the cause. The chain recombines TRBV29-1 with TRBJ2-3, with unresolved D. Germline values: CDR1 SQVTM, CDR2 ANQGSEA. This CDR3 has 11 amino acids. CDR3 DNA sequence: TGCAGCGTCGACTTTACGGATACGCAGTATTTC. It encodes CSVDFTDTQYF.

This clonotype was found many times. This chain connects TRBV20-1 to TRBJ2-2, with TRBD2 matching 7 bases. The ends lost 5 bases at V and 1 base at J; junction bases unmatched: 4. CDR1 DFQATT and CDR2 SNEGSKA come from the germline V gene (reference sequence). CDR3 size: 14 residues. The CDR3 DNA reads TGCAGTGCTGGGAGCGGGAAGAACACCGGGGAGCTGTTTTTT. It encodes CSAGSGKNTGELFF.

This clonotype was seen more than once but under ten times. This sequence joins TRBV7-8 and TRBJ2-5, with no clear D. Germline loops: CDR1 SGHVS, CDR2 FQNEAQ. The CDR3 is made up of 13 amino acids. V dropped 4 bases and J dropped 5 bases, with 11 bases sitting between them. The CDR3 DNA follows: TGTGCCAGCAGCTCTCAAGAAGGGGAGACCCAGTACTTC. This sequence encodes CASSSQEGETQYF.

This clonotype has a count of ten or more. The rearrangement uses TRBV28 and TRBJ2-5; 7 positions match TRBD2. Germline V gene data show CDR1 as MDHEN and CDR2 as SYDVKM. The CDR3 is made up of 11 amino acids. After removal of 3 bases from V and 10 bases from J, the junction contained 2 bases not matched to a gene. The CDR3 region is CASSFREGQYF. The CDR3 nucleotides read TGTGCCAGCAGTTTTAGGGAGGGCCAGTACTTC. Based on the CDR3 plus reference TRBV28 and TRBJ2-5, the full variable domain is DVKVTQSSRYLVKRTGEKVFLECVQDMDHENMFWYRQDPGLGLRLIYFSYDVKMKEKGDIPEGYSVSREKKERFSLILESASTNQTSMYLCASSFREGQYFGPGTRLLVL.

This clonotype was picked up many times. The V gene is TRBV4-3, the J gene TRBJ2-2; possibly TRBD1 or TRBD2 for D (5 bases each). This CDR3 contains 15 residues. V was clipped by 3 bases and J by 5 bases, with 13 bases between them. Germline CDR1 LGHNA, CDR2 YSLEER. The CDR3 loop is CASSQGVPGTGELFF. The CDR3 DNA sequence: TGCGCCAGCAGCCAGGGGGTACCGGGAACCGGGGAGCTGTTTTTT.

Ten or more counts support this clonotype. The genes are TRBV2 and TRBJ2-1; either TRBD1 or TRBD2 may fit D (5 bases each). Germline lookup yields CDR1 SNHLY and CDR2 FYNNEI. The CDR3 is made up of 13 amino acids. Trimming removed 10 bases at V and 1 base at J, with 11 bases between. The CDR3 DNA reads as TGTGCCACGGGGTACAGGTCCTACAATGAGCAGTTCTTC. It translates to CATGYRSYNEQFF.

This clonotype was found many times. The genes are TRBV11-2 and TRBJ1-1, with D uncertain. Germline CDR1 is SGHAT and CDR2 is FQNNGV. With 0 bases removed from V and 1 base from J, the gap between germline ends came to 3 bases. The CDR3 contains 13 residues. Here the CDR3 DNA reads TGTGCCAGCAGCTTAGAACAGAACACTGAAGCTTTCTTT. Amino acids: CASSLEQNTEAFF. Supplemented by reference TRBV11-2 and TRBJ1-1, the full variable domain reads EAGVAQSPRYKIIEKRQSVAFWCNPISGHATLYWYQQILGQGPKLLIQFQNNGVVDDSQLPKDRFSAERLKGVDSTLKIQPAKLEDSAVYLCASSLEQNTEAFFGQGTRLTVV.

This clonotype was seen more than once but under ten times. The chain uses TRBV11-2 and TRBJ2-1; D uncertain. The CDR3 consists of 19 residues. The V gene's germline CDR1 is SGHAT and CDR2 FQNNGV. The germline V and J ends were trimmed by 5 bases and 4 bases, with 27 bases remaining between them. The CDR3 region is CASSPSQAAGRGRYNEQFF. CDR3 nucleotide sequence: TGTGCCAGCAGCCCCAGTCAGGCGGCAGGTCGTGGGCGGTACAATGAGCAGTTCTTC.

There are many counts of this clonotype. The CDR3: CASSSAGLKTEAFF. CDR3 sequence (DNA): TGCGCCAGCAGCTCCGCAGGGCTAAAGACTGAAGCTTTCTTT. This chain joins TRBV5-1 and TRBJ1-1; maybe TRBD1 (5 bases). CDR1 and CDR2 (germline): SGHRS, YFSETQ. V lost 3 bases to trimming and J lost 5 bases, with 14 bases between them. This CDR3 spans 14 amino acids.

The chain's CDR3 is CSVGDGEGQPQHF. CDR3 coding DNA: TGCAGCGTCGGGGACGGGGAAGGGCAGCCCCAGCATTTT. V gene TRBV29-1 combines with J gene TRBJ1-5, with a tentative D call TRBD1 (5 bases). This CDR3 has 13 amino acids. CDR1 is SQVTM, CDR2 ANQGSEA, per germline. Trimming pared 6 bases from V and 7 bases from J, leaving 16 bases between.

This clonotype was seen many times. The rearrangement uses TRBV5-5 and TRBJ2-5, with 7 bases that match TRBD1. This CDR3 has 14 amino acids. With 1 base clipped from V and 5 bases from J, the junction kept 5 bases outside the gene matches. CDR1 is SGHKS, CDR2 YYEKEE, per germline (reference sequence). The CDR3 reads CASSLTGAQETQYF. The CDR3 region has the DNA TGTGCCAGCAGCTTGACAGGGGCTCAGGAGACCCAGTACTTC.

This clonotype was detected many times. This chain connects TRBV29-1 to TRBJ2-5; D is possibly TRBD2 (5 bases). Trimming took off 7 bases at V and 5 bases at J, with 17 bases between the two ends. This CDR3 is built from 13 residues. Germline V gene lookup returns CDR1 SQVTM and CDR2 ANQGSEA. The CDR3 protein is CSGRPDGGETQYF. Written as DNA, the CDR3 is TGCAGCGGGCGCCCAGATGGCGGGGAGACCCAGTACTTC.

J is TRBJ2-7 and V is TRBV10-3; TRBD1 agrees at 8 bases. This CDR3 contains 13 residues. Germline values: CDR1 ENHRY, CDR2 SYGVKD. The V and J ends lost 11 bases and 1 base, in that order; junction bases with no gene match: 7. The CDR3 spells CAYRDRLSYEQYF. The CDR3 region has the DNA TGTGCCTACCGGGACAGGCTATCCTACGAGCAGTACTTC.

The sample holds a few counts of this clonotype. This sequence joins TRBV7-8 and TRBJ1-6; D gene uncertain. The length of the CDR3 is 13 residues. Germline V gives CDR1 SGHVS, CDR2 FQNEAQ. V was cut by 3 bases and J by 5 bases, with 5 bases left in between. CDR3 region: CASSLDNNSPLHF. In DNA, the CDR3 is TGTGCCAGCAGCTTGGATAATAATTCACCCCTCCACTTT.

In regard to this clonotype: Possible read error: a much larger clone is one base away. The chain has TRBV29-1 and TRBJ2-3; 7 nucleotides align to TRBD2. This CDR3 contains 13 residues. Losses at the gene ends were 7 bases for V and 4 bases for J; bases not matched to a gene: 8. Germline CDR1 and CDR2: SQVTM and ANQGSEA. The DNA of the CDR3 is TGCAGCGCAACTAGCGAGAACTCAGATACGCAGTATTTT. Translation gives CSATSENSDTQYF.

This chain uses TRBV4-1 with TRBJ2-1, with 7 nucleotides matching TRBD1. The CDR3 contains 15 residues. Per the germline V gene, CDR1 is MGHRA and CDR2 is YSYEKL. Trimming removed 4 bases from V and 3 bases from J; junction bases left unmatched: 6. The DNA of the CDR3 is TGCGCCAGCAGCCTAGCGAGACAGGGCTACAATGAGCAGTTCTTC. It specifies CASSLARQGYNEQFF.

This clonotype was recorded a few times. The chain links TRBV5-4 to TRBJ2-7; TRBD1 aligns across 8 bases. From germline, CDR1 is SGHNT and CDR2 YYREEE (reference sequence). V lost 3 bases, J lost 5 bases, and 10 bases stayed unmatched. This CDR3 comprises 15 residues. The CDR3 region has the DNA TGTGCCAGCAGCTACCGGGACAGGTTTTCCAACGAGCAGTACTTC. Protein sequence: CASSYRDRFSNEQYF.

The CDR3 reads CATSDWRAPDTQYF. DNA for the CDR3: TGTGCCACCAGTGATTGGAGGGCCCCAGATACGCAGTATTTT. The chain has TRBV24-1 and TRBJ2-3, with D possibly being TRBD2 (6 bases). CDR3 length equals 14 residues. In germline, CDR1 is KGHDR, CDR2 SFDVKD. Trimming removed 2 bases from V and 4 bases from J, with 9 bases in between.

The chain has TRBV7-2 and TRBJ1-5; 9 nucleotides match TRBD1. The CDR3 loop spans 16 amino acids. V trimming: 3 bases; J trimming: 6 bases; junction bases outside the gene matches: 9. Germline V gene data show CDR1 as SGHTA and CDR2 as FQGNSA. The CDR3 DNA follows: TGTGCCAGCAGCTTCTTTGGGACAGGGTATTTTCAGCCCCAGCATTTT. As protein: CASSFFGTGYFQPQHF. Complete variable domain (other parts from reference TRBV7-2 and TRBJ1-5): GAGVSQSPSNKVTEKGKDVELRCDPISGHTALYWYRQSLGQGLEFLIYFQGNSAPDKSGLPSDRFSAERTGGSVSTLTIQRTQQEDSAVYLCASSFFGTGYFQPQHFGDGTRLSIL.

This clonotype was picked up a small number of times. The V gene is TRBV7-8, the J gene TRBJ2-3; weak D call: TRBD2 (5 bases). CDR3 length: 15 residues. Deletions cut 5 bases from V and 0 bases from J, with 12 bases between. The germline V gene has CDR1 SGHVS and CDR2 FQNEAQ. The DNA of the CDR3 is TGTGCCAGCAGCCGCAGCGGCGGGAGCACAGATACGCAGTATTTT. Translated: CASSRSGGSTDTQYF. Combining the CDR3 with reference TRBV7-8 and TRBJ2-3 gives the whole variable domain GAGVSQSPRYKVAKRGQDVALRCDPISGHVSLFWYQQALGQGPEFLTYFQNEAQLDKSGLPSDRFFAERPEGSVSTLKIQRTQQEDSAVYLCASSRSGGSTDTQYFGPGTRLTVL.

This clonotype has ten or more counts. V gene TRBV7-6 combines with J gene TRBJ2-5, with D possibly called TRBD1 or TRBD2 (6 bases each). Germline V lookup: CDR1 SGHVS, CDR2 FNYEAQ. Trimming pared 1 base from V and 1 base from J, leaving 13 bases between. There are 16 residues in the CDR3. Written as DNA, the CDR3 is TGTGCCAGCAGCTTAGATGGGGGGCGGACCCAAGAGACCCAGTACTTC. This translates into CASSLDGGRTQETQYF.

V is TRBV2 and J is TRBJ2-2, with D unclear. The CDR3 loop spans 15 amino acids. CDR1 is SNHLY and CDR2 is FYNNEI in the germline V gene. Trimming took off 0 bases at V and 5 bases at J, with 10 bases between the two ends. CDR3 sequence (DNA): TGTGCCAGCAGTGAAGCTTGGGGTAGTACCGGGGAGCTGTTTTTT. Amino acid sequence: CASSEAWGSTGELFF.

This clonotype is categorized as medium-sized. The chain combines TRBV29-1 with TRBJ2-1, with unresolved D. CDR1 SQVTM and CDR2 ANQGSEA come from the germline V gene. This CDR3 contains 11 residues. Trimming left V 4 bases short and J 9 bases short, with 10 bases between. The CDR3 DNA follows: TGCAGCGTTGTTATCGTTGGTGAGCAGTTCTTC. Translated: CSVVIVGEQFF.

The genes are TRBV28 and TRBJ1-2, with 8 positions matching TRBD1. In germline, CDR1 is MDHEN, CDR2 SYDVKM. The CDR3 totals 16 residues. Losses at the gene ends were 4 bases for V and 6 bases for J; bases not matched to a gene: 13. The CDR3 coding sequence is TGTGCCAGCAGTTCAGGGACAGGTTCGCGAATGCATGGCTACACCTTC. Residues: CASSSGTGSRMHGYTF.

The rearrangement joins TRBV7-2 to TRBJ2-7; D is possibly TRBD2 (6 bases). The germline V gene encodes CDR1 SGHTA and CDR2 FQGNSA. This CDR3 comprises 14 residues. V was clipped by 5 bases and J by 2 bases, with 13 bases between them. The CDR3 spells CASSRTSQPYEQYF. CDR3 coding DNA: TGTGCCAGCAGCCGAACTAGCCAACCCTACGAGCAGTACTTC.

For the CDR3, the DNA is TGTGCCAGCAGCCAAGAGGCCCCGGGACTAGCGGGAGGGCCTGCCTACGAGCAGTACTTC. Its protein product is CASSQEAPGLAGGPAYEQYF. The chain recombines TRBV3-1 with TRBJ2-7; 16 bases are a match to TRBD2. J was trimmed by 2 bases and V by 0 bases; bases with no gene match: 10. CDR1 is LGHDT, CDR2 YNNKEL, per germline (reference sequence). CDR3 length: 20 amino acids.